The text below deals with one T cell receptor beta chain. Antigen: not known. The sample comes from a study of T cell responses to AZD1222 COVID-19 vaccine. The method was immunoSEQ multiplex PCR; TCRdb's version includes in-frame clones alone and lacks a portion of them. The data contain some 100,000 clones, 90% of them singletons. The CDR3 contains 17 residues. Per the germline V gene, CDR1 is MGHRA and CDR2 is YSYEKL. The V end lost 0 bases, the J end lost 0 bases, and 9 bases lay between the germline ends. Study results and limitations: Unmutated variant regions are reportedly the target of nearly half of TCRs that are spike-specific.

Sequences were derived from peripheral blood, sampled on day 0 of AZD1222 vaccination. This sequence originates from an adult in good health. The chain is built from TRBV4-1 and TRBJ1-6; possibly TRBD1 for D (6 bases). The CDR3 reads CASSQDQGLSYNSPLHF. The CDR3 DNA reads TGCGCCAGCAGCCAAGATCAGGGGCTCTCCTATAATTCACCCCTCCACTTT.